The rows below give T cell receptor beta chains drawn from one sample of a study of patients and donors after allogeneic stem cell transplantation. Each CDR3 protein is one row after TCRdb ran MiXCR on the RT-PCR reads. The table lists approximately 140,000 distinct CDR3 sequences, about a third of them singletons. Sequences were obtained from blood, either unsorted or a sorted T cell fraction (not recorded which). The receptor source for this set is a human donor who was either an allogeneic HSCT recipient or a stem cell or donor lymphocyte infusion donor (not recorded which). It is not recorded whose cells these are; they may come from a transplant donor. The CDR3 runs from the conserved cysteine through the conserved F or W. The order of the fields is J gene, D gene, V gene, clone size, CDR3 DNA, CDR3 protein. D genes are given only for firm matches. The size of a clone is reported for some rows only, either as once, few or many, or as a class for expanded clones.

>TRBJ2-1|.|TRBV2|few
TGTGCCAGCAGCGGCGGGACCCACTCCTACAATGAGCAGTTCTTC
CASSGGTHSYNEQFF
>TRBJ2-5|TRBD1|TRBV7-2|.
TGTGCCAGCAGCTTAGGGACAGGGTTAGGGACCCAGTACTTC
CASSLGTGLGTQYF
>TRBJ1-1|.|TRBV25-1|.
TGTGCCAGCAGTGAAGGGAGGAGTGCTTTCTTT
CASSEGRSAFF
>TRBJ2-3|.|TRBV28|.
TGTGCCAGGTCCCAGAGGAGGGCCAGCACAGATACGCAGTATTTT
CARSQRRASTDTQYF
>TRBJ1-1|.|TRBV4-2|.
TGTGCCAGCAGCCAAGATCGAGTCAACACTGAAGCTTTCTTT
CASSQDRVNTEAFF
>TRBJ1-2|TRBD1|TRBV20-1|.
TGCAGTGCTGCGACAGGGAACTATGGCTACACCTTC
CSAATGNYGYTF
>TRBJ2-1|TRBD2|TRBV4-3|.
TGCGCCAGCAGCCAAACCGCCGGGGGGAGCCCCTACAATGAGCAGTTCTTC
CASSQTAGGSPYNEQFF
>TRBJ1-3|TRBD1|TRBV6-6|.
TGTGCCAGCAGGAGGGACAGGGGTAACACCATATATTTT
CASRRDRGNTIYF
>TRBJ2-7|.|TRBV11-2|.
TGTGCCACCCAGGACAGCCGGGACGAGCAGTACTTC
CATQDSRDEQYF
>TRBJ1-2|.|TRBV15|.
TGTGCCACCAGTACAAGGGAACATGGCTACACCTTC
CATSTREHGYTF
>TRBJ1-6|.|TRBV7-9|few
TGTGCCAGCACGACCCGGACAGATTCACCCCTCCACTTT
CASTTRTDSPLHF
>TRBJ1-1|.|TRBV2|.
TGTGCCAGCCCCGGGGGGGGAAAAGCTTTCTTT
CASPGGGKAFF
>TRBJ1-1|.|TRBV4-3|few
TGCGCCAGCAGGCCAAGATGGGGAAAATTCTACACTGAAGCTTTCTTT
CASRPRWGKFYTEAFF
>TRBJ1-2|.|TRBV4-3|many
TGCGCCAGCAGCCGGGCCCGGGACAACTATGGCTACACCTTC
CASSRARDNYGYTF
>TRBJ1-1|.|TRBV4-3|few
TGCGCCAGCAGCCAAGATTGGGGGCAGGGGAGAGGTTTCTTT
CASSQDWGQGRGFF
>TRBJ1-4|.|TRBV28|.
TGTGCCAGCGGGGGATCTGTTTGGGGCCGAAAACTGTTTTTT
CASGGSVWGRKLFF
>TRBJ1-2|TRBD1|TRBV7-6|many
TGTGCCAGCAGCTCGGGACAGCGCCTTAACTATGGCTACACCTTC
CASSSGQRLNYGYTF
>TRBJ2-7|.|TRBV20-1|few
TGCAGTGCGGTAGGGCCGAAACTCTACGAGCAGTACTTC
CSAVGPKLYEQYF
>TRBJ1-6|.|TRBV15|.
TGTGCCACCAGTGGGCAGACAGATTGGAATTCACCCCTCCACTTT
CATSGQTDWNSPLHF
>TRBJ1-6|TRBD1|TRBV29-1|.
TGCAGCGTTGGGACAGGGGTCAATTCACCCCTCCACTTT
CSVGTGVNSPLHF
>TRBJ2-5|.|TRBV20-1|.
TGCAGTGCTAGAGTGATAGTTCTAGAGACCCAGTACTTC
CSARVIVLETQYF